The TCR beta chain under discussion was sequenced for a study of post-analysis software for immune sequencing data (dated by TCRdb to the mid-2010s). As for the study more broadly: Recorded disease courses included relapsing-remitting, secondary progressive and progressive-relapsing multiple sclerosis, with some patients lacking subtype annotation. The patient repertoires were set against under 13 previously published healthy control repertoires from donors whose ages ranged from 6 to 25 years. A subset of samples was prepared in parallel using single-end sample barcoding, then pooled and co-amplified after Illumina adapter ligation.

To demonstrate the VDJtools post-analysis software, TCR beta repertoires were profiled from the peripheral blood of some 12 young patients with multiple sclerosis. The multiple sclerosis patients were children and adolescents between roughly 6 and 15 years of age. To note about this clonotype: No cognate antigen has been identified for it. No per-base quality is available; no much larger clone lies one base away.

Paper-wide results and their limitations: Several TRBV segments, including TRBV5-6, TRBV5-1 and TRBV20-1, were significantly more frequent in patients than controls. Significantly lower normalized Chao1 diversity was found in multiple sclerosis patients than in controls, suggesting substantial peripheral T-cell clonal expansion. The control group was slightly older than the multiple sclerosis patient group. Direct clustering with F measure showed strong co-clustering of samples prepared in the same batch, prompting a batch-effect correction.

Receptor amplification or capture employed PCR. The sample was run on an Illumina HiSeq 2500. To reduce PCR and sequencing biases, unique molecular identifiers were built into the TCR beta cDNA libraries. Per 1 to 10 million input T cells, roughly 500,000 cDNA molecules were obtained, such that each molecule approximated one T cell. The patient libraries were prepared and sequenced using the same protocol as the earlier healthy control dataset. Samples belonging to the same batch were prepared together, multiplexed and sequenced on a shared HiSeq lane. The source study handled its data this way. Raw barcoded reads were processed with MIGEC, and single-read molecular identifier groups were discarded before consensus assembly and CDR3 extraction. VDJtools was used for post-analysis of the clonotype tables, with diversity normalized by down-sampling every dataset to the smallest sample size. To correct batch-related cross-sample contamination, repertoire overlap clustering matched CDR3 amino acid sequences but not nucleotide sequences. TCRdb reprocessing: public reads trimmed at Q25 with fastp, clones called with MiXCR, in-frame beta chains kept. Rows with one shared CDR3 protein collapse into an entry with the most common genes and DNA. TCRdb assigned the V and J calls; the authors' analysis was not used. The sample data list a few hundred thousand distinct CDR3 sequences, and around a third of these were observed just once. Around 15% of the sample is held by the ten biggest clonotypes.

From a lookup of the germline V gene, CDR1 and CDR2 are SGHRS and YFSETQ. V lost 0 bases and J lost 6 bases; the stretch between them is 9 bases long. The CDR3 covers 13 residues, taking in both the cysteine and the phenylalanine. Only the CDR3 region is kept as DNA, spanning 39 bases read in frame from base 1. The TCR comes from a girl between 5 and 17 years old with multiple sclerosis. The sequence links TRBV5-1 to TRBJ1-2; no D gene is confidently identified. What was sequenced was blood. The CDR3 amino acid sequence is: CASSLAPGNGYTF. The sequence in DNA is TGCGCCAGCAGCTTGGCCCCCGGGAATGGCTACACCTTC.